The sequence of this TCR beta chain was determined in a study of blood T cell repertoires in COVID-19. CDR1 and CDR2 from the germline V gene are LGHNA and YSLEER. The V end was cut by 3 bases, the J end by 4 bases, with 7 bases between. This CDR3 spans 13 amino acids. Methods used by the authors: Reference gene primer amplification gave estimated nucleated cell counts. Only in-frame clones appear in the TCRdb table, and some are missing; sequencing was by immunoSEQ multiplex PCR. D and trimming were read from the DNA, whereas the V and J calls and clone size are those reported in that table. The repertoire holds about 160,000 clones, with 75% to 85% as singletons.

The chain combines TRBV4-3 with TRBJ1-5; D gene ambiguous. Sequencing input: peripheral blood. This receptor was identified in a human donor in a cohort sampled during active COVID-19. The DNA for the CDR3 is TGCGCCAGCAGCCAGACTAGGAATCAGCCCCAGCATTTT. Its translation is CASSQTRNQPQHF.